These 27 T cell receptor beta chains originate from one sample sequenced in a study of vaccination effects on CD4 cells after COVID-19. Sequencing used immunoSEQ multiplex PCR; TCRdb keeps in-frame clones, though not all of them. Of approximately 60,000 clones in the sample, about 78% were seen once. What these receptors recognize is not known. Culturing for 10 days preceded CD4+ T cell isolation. Each participant received a vaccine that was either BNT162b2 or mRNA-1273, given as two doses. The sample here was CD4+ T cells from PBMCs cultured without peptide, taken after COVID-19 vaccination. The receptors were gathered from a human donor who received a COVID-19 vaccine.

The J gene is TRBJ1-2, the V gene TRBV5-5; TRBD1 matches 8 bases. V lost 0 bases and J lost 4; bases outside the gene matches: 8. There are 16 residues in the CDR3. Germline V gene sequence: CDR1 SGHKS, CDR2 YYEKEE (reference sequence). This chain's CDR3 is CASSLASGDRTYGYTF. The CDR3 coding sequence is TGTGCCAGCAGCTTGGCCAGTGGGGACAGGACCTATGGCTACACCTTC.

There are a few counts of this clone. V usage is TRBV30 and J usage is TRBJ2-5; 9 nucleotides agree with TRBD1. The CDR3 has 11 residues. V was pared by 8 bases and J by 7 bases, with 5 bases of the junction left unmatched. Germline V gives CDR1 GTSNPN, CDR2 SVGIG (reference sequence). CDR3 coding DNA: TGTGCCCATGACAGGGGGGGGACCCAGTACTTC. The encoded protein is CAHDRGGTQYF. The variable domain in full, completed from reference TRBV30 and TRBJ2-5, reads SQTIHQWPATLVQPVGSPLSLECTVEGTSNPNLYWYRQAAGRGLQLLFYSVGIGQISSEVPQNLSASRPQDRQFILSSKKLLLSDSGFYLCAHDRGGTQYFGPGTRLLVL.

The V call is TRBV7-2, the J call TRBJ2-5, with TRBD1 matching over 8 bases. This CDR3 is 14 amino acids long. Germline CDR1 is SGHTA and CDR2 is FQGNSA. V lost 4 bases to trimming and J lost 2 bases; unmatched junction nucleotides: 3. CDR3 coding DNA: TGTGCCAGCAGCTCATGGACAGGGCAAGAGACCCAGTACTTC. It encodes CASSSWTGQETQYF.

The sample holds a few counts of this clone. The chain is built from TRBV2 and TRBJ2-7; D ambiguous. Looked up from germline, CDR1 is SNHLY and CDR2 is FYNNEI. This CDR3 spans 12 amino acids. V shed 8 bases and J shed 4 bases, with 12 bases lying between them. CDR3 bases: TGTGCCAGCGTCGACCCGAAATACGAGCAGTACTTC. Protein sequence: CASVDPKYEQYF.

The chain links TRBV5-5 to TRBJ2-3; D is perhaps TRBD2 (6 bases). The CDR3 has 13 amino acids. Germline V gene lookup returns CDR1 SGHKS and CDR2 YYEKEE (reference sequence). V was trimmed by 0 bases and J by 5 bases, leaving 7 bases between them. The CDR3 region has the DNA TGTGCCAGCAGCTTGGTGACTAGAGATACGCAGTATTTT. Amino acid sequence: CASSLVTRDTQYF. Based on the CDR3 plus reference TRBV5-5 and TRBJ2-3, the full variable domain is DAGVTQSPTHLIKTRGQQVTLRCSPISGHKSVSWYQQVLGQGPQFIFQYYEKEERGRGNFPDRFSARQFPNYSSELNVNALLLGDSALYLCASSLVTRDTQYFGPGTRLTVL.

In this sample, this clone turned up once. The chain recombines TRBV24-1 with TRBJ2-1; TRBD1 or TRBD2 may be the D gene (6 bases each). Germline V CDR1 and CDR2: KGHDR, SFDVKD. This CDR3 contains 14 residues. Between the trimmed V and J ends, which lost 5 bases and 0 bases, there was a span of 7 bases. This CDR3 reads CATSGGASYNEQFF. CDR3 nucleotides: TGTGCCACCAGTGGGGGGGCCTCCTACAATGAGCAGTTCTTC.

The rearrangement joins TRBV4-1 to TRBJ2-5, with TRBD1 matching over 8 bases. The CDR3 covers 16 residues. Germline V lookup: CDR1 MGHRA, CDR2 YSYEKL. Losses at the gene ends were 1 base for V and 4 bases for J; bases not matched to a gene: 8. The CDR3 bases are TGCGCCAGCAGCCAAGGCCAGGGGGCTGGAGGAGAGACCCAGTACTTC. This translates into CASSQGQGAGGETQYF.

The genes are TRBV2 and TRBJ1-3; D unclear. CDR3 length: 14 residues. Looked up from germline, CDR1 is SNHLY and CDR2 is FYNNEI. V lost 1 base, J lost 0 bases, and 4 bases lay in between. This CDR3 is CASSEGSSGNTIYF. The CDR3 DNA reads as TGTGCCAGCAGTGAAGGGAGCTCTGGAAACACCATATATTTT.

V is TRBV18 and J is TRBJ1-2, with 7 bases lining up with TRBD1. V trimming: 3 bases; J trimming: 5 bases; junction bases outside the gene matches: 9. CDR1 and CDR2 from the germline V gene are KGHSH and LQKENI. The CDR3 is 15 amino acids. This CDR3 reads CASSPGQDHGYGYTF. In DNA, the CDR3 is TGTGCCAGCTCACCCGGACAGGATCATGGGTATGGCTACACCTTC.

The genes are TRBV29-1 and TRBJ2-7; TRBD2 agrees at 7 bases. J was trimmed by 2 bases and V by 3 bases; bases with no gene match: 1. The germline V gene has CDR1 SQVTM and CDR2 ANQGSEA. The CDR3 has 12 residues. For the CDR3, the DNA is TGCAGCGTTGATGGGGGGGCCTACGAGCAGTACTTC. Protein product: CSVDGGAYEQYF.

The CDR3 nucleotides read TGTGCCAGCAGCCAGTGGACAGTACCGAACACTGAAGCTTTCTTT. The encoded protein is CASSQWTVPNTEAFF. The rearrangement uses TRBV3-1 (or the pseudogene TRBV3-2) and TRBJ1-1; tentatively, D is TRBD1 (6 bases). CDR3 length equals 15 residues. CDR1 is LGHDT, CDR2 YNNKEL, per germline (reference sequence). Trimming left V 3 bases short and J 1 base short, with 12 bases between.

This chain connects TRBV7-6 to TRBJ2-7, with TRBD2 matching over 7 bases. The CDR3 contains 15 residues. J gave up 2 bases and V 5 bases, and 9 bases lay outside the gene matches. Looked up from germline, CDR1 is SGHVS and CDR2 is FNYEAQ. The CDR3 sequence: CASSVTSGGTYEQYF. The CDR3 DNA reads as TGTGCCAGCAGCGTCACCTCGGGAGGCACCTACGAGCAGTACTTC.

This chain links TRBV5-1 with TRBJ2-5; TRBD2 aligns across 9 bases. The CDR3 is 16 amino acids. CDR1 is SGHRS, CDR2 YFSETQ, per germline. With 4 bases clipped from V and 5 bases from J, the junction kept 12 bases outside the gene matches. The CDR3 DNA is TGCGCCAGCAGCAATTACGGCGGGAGGGCCGGGGAGACCCAGTACTTC. Its protein product is CASSNYGGRAGETQYF.

This clone was seen a handful of times. The chain is built from TRBV29-1 and TRBJ2-3; 9 bases agree with TRBD1. The CDR3 length is 14 residues. Germline V CDR1 and CDR2: SQVTM, ANQGSEA. V shed 6 bases, J shed 2 bases, and the junction held 6 bases outside the gene matches. CDR3 sequence (DNA): TGCAGCGTACTTACACAGGGGGCCACAGATACGCAGTATTTT. Amino acids: CSVLTQGATDTQYF.

This chain connects TRBV12-5 to TRBJ2-1, with a possible D match to TRBD2 (6 bases). There are 17 residues in the CDR3. Germline V gene sequence: CDR1 LGHNT, CDR2 FRNRAP. V lost 6 bases to trimming and J lost 7 bases, with 25 bases between them. CDR3 coding DNA: TGTGCTAGTGGCTCAAGGGTAGCGGCTTCCGACCTGAATGAGCAGTTCTTC. It translates to CASGSRVAASDLNEQFF.

The chain uses TRBV7-2 and TRBJ1-2; D uncertain. Germline CDR1 reads SGHTA; CDR2 reads FQGNSA. Trimming took off 7 bases at V and 6 bases at J, with 15 bases between the two ends. The CDR3 is made up of 13 amino acids. The CDR3 coding sequence is TGTGCCAGCACTAGATATATGGGCCATGGCTACACCTTC. Residues: CASTRYMGHGYTF.

This clone occurred once. The chain has TRBV12-5 and TRBJ1-3; D is uncertain. Per germline, CDR1 LGHNT and CDR2 FRNRAP. The V end was cut by 3 bases, the J end by 3 bases, with 9 bases between. The CDR3 extends over 14 amino acids. The CDR3 spells CASGFAVFGNTIYF. CDR3 in DNA: TGTGCTAGTGGTTTCGCGGTATTTGGAAACACCATATATTTT.

The rearrangement uses TRBV28 and TRBJ2-7, with 7 bases aligning to TRBD1. In germline, CDR1 is MDHEN, CDR2 SYDVKM. V was clipped by 7 bases and J by 0 bases; unmatched bases: 6. The length of the CDR3 is 14 residues. DNA of the CDR3: TGTGCCAGCACCTTACAGGGGCGCTCCTACGAGCAGTACTTC. It specifies CASTLQGRSYEQYF.

J is TRBJ2-1 and V is TRBV29-1; the match to TRBD1 covers 8 bases. The CDR3 runs to 13 residues. The V gene end was trimmed by 6 bases and the J gene end by 7 bases; junction bases not matched to a gene: 8. The V gene's germline CDR1 is SQVTM and CDR2 ANQGSEA. CDR3 residues: CSVGQGQRNEQFF. The CDR3 DNA sequence: TGCAGCGTCGGACAGGGACAGAGGAATGAGCAGTTCTTC.

The rearrangement joins TRBV29-1 to TRBJ1-1, with a weak D call TRBD1 (6 bases). CDR3 length equals 12 residues. Trimming removed 7 bases at V and 0 bases at J, with 9 bases between. The V gene's germline CDR1 is SQVTM and CDR2 ANQGSEA. CDR3 DNA: TGCAGCGCCTACAGGGTGAACACTGAAGCTTTCTTT. Amino acids: CSAYRVNTEAFF.

The J gene is TRBJ1-2, the V gene TRBV7-6, with D perhaps matching TRBD1 (5 bases). CDR3 length equals 13 residues. Looked up from germline, CDR1 is SGHVS and CDR2 is FNYEAQ. V lost 5 bases and J 4 bases, leaving 11 bases between the germline ends. This chain's CDR3 is CASSPGLSYGYTF. The CDR3 DNA is TGTGCCAGCAGCCCAGGGTTGAGCTATGGCTACACCTTC.

In its sample, this clone was seen once. The chain recombines TRBV29-1 with TRBJ1-3, with a possible D match to TRBD1 (5 bases). Germline V gene lookup returns CDR1 SQVTM and CDR2 ANQGSEA. Deletions cut 4 bases from V and 0 bases from J, with 10 bases between. The CDR3 extends over 14 amino acids. DNA for the CDR3: TGCAGCGTTGGGGACCCCCGCTCTGGAAACACCATATATTTT. It yields the protein CSVGDPRSGNTIYF.

The DNA of the CDR3 is TGTGCCACCAGCGCAGGGAACCGAAGACCCTCTGGGGCCAACGTCCTGACTTTC. This translates into CATSAGNRRPSGANVLTF. The chain links TRBV24-1 to TRBJ2-6, with D perhaps matching TRBD1 (5 bases). The germline gives CDR1 KGHDR, CDR2 SFDVKD. Deletions cut 7 bases from V and 0 bases from J, with 18 bases between. The CDR3 has 18 amino acids.

The gene calls are TRBV7-2 and TRBJ1-6; D is undetermined. Germline values: CDR1 SGHTA, CDR2 FQGNSA. Trimming stripped 6 bases from V and 9 bases from J, with 18 bases between. This CDR3 region has 15 residues. The CDR3 loop is CASRRAFQIASPLHF. Written as DNA, the CDR3 is TGTGCCAGCAGACGGGCTTTTCAAATCGCTTCACCCCTCCACTTT.

The chain recombines TRBV11-2 with TRBJ1-4; TRBD1 matches 7 bases. There are 15 residues in the CDR3. V lost 2 bases to trimming and J lost 5 bases; unmatched junction nucleotides: 5. The V gene's germline CDR1 is SGHAT and CDR2 FQNNGV. The CDR3 DNA is TGTGCCAGCAGCTTATGGGGACAGACAAATGAAAAACTGTTTTTT. Translating it yields CASSLWGQTNEKLFF. The variable domain in full, completed from reference TRBV11-2 and TRBJ1-4, reads EAGVAQSPRYKIIEKRQSVAFWCNPISGHATLYWYQQILGQGPKLLIQFQNNGVVDDSQLPKDRFSAERLKGVDSTLKIQPAKLEDSAVYLCASSLWGQTNEKLFFGSGTQLSVL.

This chain links TRBV5-1 with TRBJ2-1, with D tentatively TRBD1 or TRBD2 (5 bases each). This CDR3 spans 15 amino acids. The V gene's germline CDR1 is SGHRS and CDR2 YFSETQ. V lost 0 bases and J 7 bases, leaving 14 bases between the germline ends. The CDR3 loop reads CASSLAPGTQNEQFF. CDR3 bases: TGCGCCAGCAGCTTGGCCCCGGGGACCCAGAATGAGCAGTTCTTC.

This rearrangement joins TRBV3-1 (or the pseudogene TRBV3-2) to TRBJ2-7; D unresolved. Trimming removed 3 bases at V and 2 bases at J, with 2 bases between. Per the germline V gene, CDR1 is LGHDT and CDR2 is YNNKEL (reference sequence). The CDR3 spans 11 residues. Written as DNA, the CDR3 is TGTGCCAGCAGCCACGCCTACGAGCAGTACTTC. This sequence encodes CASSHAYEQYF.